This TCR beta chain appears in the sequencing data of a study of blood T cell repertoires in COVID-19. Study context: Specimens from acute and convalescent COVID-19 originated in the United States, Italy and Spain. Nucleic acid was either cDNA or gDNA, and it came from T cells, B-cell-depleted T cells, or PBMCs.

The CDR3 totals 15 residues. The germline V gene encodes CDR1 MNHEY and CDR2 SVGAGI. V was clipped by 6 bases and J by 0 bases, with 12 bases between them. In the original analysis: The assay estimated nucleated cells by amplifying reference gene primers. The method was immunoSEQ multiplex PCR; TCRdb's version includes in-frame clones alone and lacks a portion of them. The DNA gave D and trimming, while V, J and clone size come from that table. The sample includes 100,000 to 150,000 clones, about 85% seen only once; the top ten take 6.5% to 8.5%. The chain combines TRBV6-5 with TRBJ2-4; a weak D match, TRBD2 (7 bases). The clonotype comes from a human donor in a cohort sampled during active COVID-19. The sample comprised peripheral blood. DNA of the CDR3: TGTGCCAGCAGGTTGGGAGGGGGAGCCAAAAACATTCAGTACTTC. This translates into CASRLGGGAKNIQYF.